Given below is one T cell receptor (beta chain) in context. Its antigen is unknown. The sample originates from a study of T cell responses to AZD1222 COVID-19 vaccine. Notes on the study in general: The sample set comprised mostly white British donors with more females, and clonal diversity was possibly underestimated.

The germline V gene encodes CDR1 SNHLY and CDR2 FYNNEI. V lost 7 bases, J lost 8 bases, and 17 bases stayed unmatched. The CDR3 runs to 17 residues. TCRdb keeps only in-frame clones here, not all; method: immunoSEQ multiplex PCR. The data show 100,000 to 150,000 clones, under 90% seen once. The V call is TRBV2, the J call TRBJ2-1, with TRBD1 matching over 10 bases. Here the sequenced sample was peripheral blood, taken on day 0 of AZD1222 vaccination. The sequence was obtained from an adult in good health. The CDR3 region has the DNA TGTGCCAGCACTGGGAATCCGGGACAGGGGATTGATTATGAGCAGTTCTTC. It is translated as CASTGNPGQGIDYEQFF.